These 8 T cell receptor beta chains came from one sample sequenced in a study of Ad26.COV2.S vaccination and SARS-CoV-2 variants. Repertoires were generated with immunoSEQ multiplex PCR, while TCRdb's copy carries only in-frame clones and drops some. Here the sample spans around 370,000 clones, about 92% being singletons. Sequenced here: peripheral blood, sampled after recovery from COVID-19. Every receptor here comes from a human donor who had recovered from COVID-19.

The gene calls are TRBV5-8 and TRBJ2-3; D is ambiguous. CDR3 size: 16 residues. Trimming took 1 base from V and 2 from J, leaving 14 bases between them. Germline V gene data show CDR1 as SGHTS and CDR2 as YDEGEE. CDR3 coding DNA: TGTGCCAGCAGCTTGCCCTCAAAAAGAAACACAGATACGCAGTATTTT. It codes for CASSLPSKRNTDTQYF.

The J gene is TRBJ2-7, the V gene TRBV6-5, with 9 bases identical to TRBD1. The V and J ends lost 5 bases and 4 bases, in that order; junction bases with no gene match: 3. The germline gives CDR1 MNHEY, CDR2 SVGAGI. The CDR3 length is 13 residues. The CDR3 loop is CASSRGQGYEQYF. CDR3 nucleotide sequence: TGTGCCAGCAGTAGGGGACAGGGATACGAGCAGTACTTC.

This clone has only one observation. The chain's CDR3 is CAIGTVSYNEQFF. The CDR3 bases are TGTGCCATCGGGACAGTTTCCTACAATGAGCAGTTCTTC. The chain joins TRBV10-3 to TRBJ2-1; 7 bases are shared with TRBD1. Germline V CDR1 and CDR2: ENHRY, SYGVKD. The length of the CDR3 is 13 residues. With V trimmed by 8 bases and J by 1 base, 2 bases remained unmatched.

The CDR3 region has the DNA TGTGCCAGCAGCTTAGGGCCAGGTCTTGGTAACACCATATATTTT. It is translated as CASSLGPGLGNTIYF. The rearrangement joins TRBV7-2 to TRBJ1-3, with D uncertain. This CDR3 contains 15 residues. Trimming took 1 base from V and 7 from J, leaving 14 bases between them. Germline CDR1 reads SGHTA; CDR2 reads FQGNSA.

This chain uses TRBV9 with TRBJ1-3, with D maybe TRBD1 (6 bases). The V gene lost 0 bases and the J gene lost 0 bases, with 10 bases spanning the gap. Germline V gives CDR1 SGDLS, CDR2 YYNGEE. The CDR3 totals 16 residues. Here the CDR3 DNA reads TGTGCCAGCAGCGTAGCGGGACAAAACTCTGGAAACACCATATATTTT. Translating it yields CASSVAGQNSGNTIYF.

V gene TRBV2 combines with J gene TRBJ1-1, with D possibly matching TRBD1 (5 bases). The germline gives CDR1 SNHLY, CDR2 FYNNEI. Trimming removed 6 bases at V and 7 bases at J, with 18 bases between. This CDR3 is 14 amino acids long. The CDR3 loop is CASRRAAGGGEAFF. The CDR3 DNA follows: TGTGCCAGCAGGAGGGCGGCTGGGGGGGGTGAAGCTTTCTTT.

V is TRBV3-1 (or the pseudogene TRBV3-2) and J is TRBJ1-1; 10 bases agree with TRBD1. This CDR3 is built from 15 residues. Germline V gene sequence: CDR1 LGHDT, CDR2 YNNKEL (reference sequence). The V segment lost 4 bases and the J segment 6 bases; nucleotides outside the gene matches: 8. CDR3 protein: CASSPGQGRRSEAFF. The CDR3 DNA follows: TGTGCCAGCAGCCCGGGACAGGGGAGAAGATCTGAAGCTTTCTTT.

The chain has TRBV3-1 (or the pseudogene TRBV3-2) and TRBJ2-1, with 11 bases aligning to TRBD2. Per the germline V gene, CDR1 is LGHDT and CDR2 is YNNKEL (reference sequence). The CDR3 loop spans 19 amino acids. J gave up 3 bases and V 0 bases, and 10 bases lay outside the gene matches. The CDR3 DNA reads TGTGCCAGCAGCCAAGAATTCAGAACTAGCGGGGGCCTCTACAATGAGCAGTTCTTC. Its translation is CASSQEFRTSGGLYNEQFF.